This TCR beta chain is drawn from a study of blood T cells in healthy people across ages. Study at large: Every two T cells gave about one barcoded beta molecule via template switching. Regarding the study as a whole: Significant beta diversity loss was already apparent by age roughly 44, declining roughly linearly. Researchers deemed the diversity estimates from one million T cells underestimates.

Points on this clonotype: The antigen is not known. A read error may be the cause here, since a much bigger clone is one base away.

It was with a sample-barcoded 5' primer and a J-beta primer mix that a second PCR of roughly 7 to 12 cycles was run. TCRdb recomputed calls from the 5' RACE reads with MiXCR, one row per CDR3 protein. The data contain 650,000 to 800,000 distinct CDR3 sequences, approximately 52% of them singletons. Germline V gene sequence: CDR1 ENHRY, CDR2 SYGVKD. The CDR3 length is 12 residues. With each sample, at least 5 micrograms of total RNA were extracted. Sequenced sample: blood. The genes are TRBV10-3 and TRBJ2-3; unclear D gene. The sequence came from a woman of 80 years or more in good health. CDR3 coding DNA: TGTGCCGTCAGTGAGTTCAGGGATACGCAGTATTTT. This translates into CAVSEFRDTQYF.